Below, one T cell receptor (beta chain) is given with its context. Looked up from germline, CDR1 is SGDLS and CDR2 is YYNGEE. The V segment lost 3 bases and the J segment 4 bases; nucleotides outside the gene matches: 8. This CDR3 has 15 amino acids. Sequenced by immunoSEQ multiplex PCR; TCRdb stores in-frame clones only, minus some. The sample yields roughly 500,000 clones, 75% to 90% seen once. These data belong to a study of Ad26.COV2.S vaccination and SARS-CoV-2 variants. Treatment meaning: about 20 received Ad26.COV2.S at low or high dose, single or two shots; about 5 received placebo; per-sample allocation not given. The study sampled participants on day 63 after the first vaccine or placebo injection.

Sample: peripheral blood, taken in a trial of Ad26.COV2.S vaccine versus placebo. The V call is TRBV9, the J call TRBJ1-2, with 8 bases fitting TRBD1. The clonotype was recovered from a person between 18 and 60 years old who received the Ad26.COV2.S COVID-19 vaccine or a placebo. The CDR3 here is CASSEGQVGCYGYTF. The CDR3 nucleotides are TGTGCCAGCAGCGAGGGACAGGTAGGATGCTATGGCTACACCTTC.